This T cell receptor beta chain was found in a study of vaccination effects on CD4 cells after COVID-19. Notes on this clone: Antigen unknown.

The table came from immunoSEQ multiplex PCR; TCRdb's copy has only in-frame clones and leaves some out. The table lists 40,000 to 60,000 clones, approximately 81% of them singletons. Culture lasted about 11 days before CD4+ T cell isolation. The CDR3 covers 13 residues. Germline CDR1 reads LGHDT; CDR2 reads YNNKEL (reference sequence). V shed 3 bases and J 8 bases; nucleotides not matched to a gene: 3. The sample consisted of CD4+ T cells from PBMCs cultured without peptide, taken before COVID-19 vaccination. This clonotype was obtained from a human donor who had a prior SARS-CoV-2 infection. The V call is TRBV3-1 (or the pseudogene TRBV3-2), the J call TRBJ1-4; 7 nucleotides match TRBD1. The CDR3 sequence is CASSHRGTEKLFF. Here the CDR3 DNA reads TGTGCCAGCAGCCACAGGGGGACGGAAAAACTGTTTTTT.